A single sample gave rise to the 32 T cell receptor beta chains below, sequenced in a study of cytomegalovirus exposure and HLA in healthy donors. Vbeta (60) and Jbeta (13) primers were used in the PCR. Some clones are missing from TCRdb's copy, which holds only in-frame ones; the method was immunoSEQ multiplex PCR. The sample records roughly 160,000 clones, roughly 83% being singletons. Input material: PBMCs. The receptor set was obtained from a young man in good health and CMV-seronegative.

V usage is TRBV7-6 and J usage is TRBJ2-2; possibly TRBD1 for D (5 bases). Trimming stripped 2 bases from V and 3 bases from J, with 10 bases between. This CDR3 comprises 15 residues. CDR1 is SGHVS, CDR2 FNYEAQ, per germline. Written as DNA, the CDR3 is TGTGCCAGCAGCTTAAGGGCCAGGGACACCGGGGAGCTGTTTTTT. Protein product: CASSLRARDTGELFF.

V gene TRBV4-1 combines with J gene TRBJ2-1; D call uncertain. The V end was cut by 3 bases, the J end by 0 bases, with 12 bases between. Germline lookup yields CDR1 MGHRA and CDR2 YSYEKL. This CDR3 region has 16 residues. CDR3 amino acids: CASSHIMLSSYNEQFF. CDR3 sequence (DNA): TGCGCCAGCAGCCATATCATGTTGAGCTCCTACAATGAGCAGTTCTTC.

V and J are TRBV6-6 and TRBJ2-7; D may be TRBD2 (5 bases). Germline V gives CDR1 MNHNY, CDR2 SVGAGI (reference sequence). The CDR3 is made up of 15 amino acids. The V end lost 3 bases, the J end lost 1 base, and 13 bases lay between the germline ends. CDR3 nucleotide sequence: TGTGCCAGCAGTTATTTTATAGAGGGATCCTACGAGCAGTACTTC. It yields the protein CASSYFIEGSYEQYF.

This sequence joins TRBV9 and TRBJ2-5, with TRBD1 matching over 8 bases. CDR1 and CDR2 (germline): SGDLS, YYNGEE. This CDR3 is built from 13 residues. The ends lost 5 bases at V and 4 bases at J; junction bases unmatched: 4. The CDR3 spells CASRAGQGETQYF. The CDR3 nucleotides are TGTGCCAGCAGAGCTGGACAGGGAGAGACCCAGTACTTC.

The CDR3: CASSISGIPGTDTQYF. CDR3 coding DNA: TGTGCCAGTAGTATAAGCGGGATACCAGGCACAGATACGCAGTATTTT. The chain is built from TRBV19 and TRBJ2-3; TRBD2 agrees at 7 bases. CDR3 size: 16 residues. Germline V CDR1 and CDR2: LNHDA, SQIVND (reference sequence). V dropped 2 bases and J dropped 1; count of bases not matched to a gene: 6.

Here the CDR3 DNA reads TGTGCCAGCACACTAGCTACCCTCTACGAGCAGTACTTC. This encodes CASTLATLYEQYF. The V gene is TRBV5-5, the J gene TRBJ2-7, with D perhaps matching TRBD2 (6 bases). In germline, CDR1 is SGHKS, CDR2 YYEKEE (reference sequence). Trimming took 6 bases from V and 3 from J, leaving 13 bases between them. This CDR3 has 13 amino acids.

V gene TRBV7-2 combines with J gene TRBJ1-5; 9 positions agree with TRBD1. The J segment lost 5 bases and the V segment lost 2 bases, leaving 4 bases of the junction unmatched. Per the germline V gene, CDR1 is SGHTA and CDR2 is FQGNSA. This CDR3 spans 15 amino acids. CDR3 DNA sequence: TGTGCCAGCAGCTTAACCACAGGGGGCTATCAGCCCCAGCATTTT. Amino acids: CASSLTTGGYQPQHF. The full variable domain, in which reference TRBV7-2 and TRBJ1-5 provide the parts outside the CDR3, is GAGVSQSPSNKVTEKGKDVELRCDPISGHTALYWYRQSLGQGLEFLIYFQGNSAPDKSGLPSDRFSAERTGGSVSTLTIQRTQQEDSAVYLCASSLTTGGYQPQHFGDGTRLSIL.

This clone was seen only a few times. This chain uses TRBV14 with TRBJ2-7; 8 bases map to TRBD1. The CDR3 loop spans 14 amino acids. J lost 6 bases, V lost 3 bases, and 7 bases had no gene match. The germline gives CDR1 SGHDN, CDR2 FVKESK. The CDR3 DNA reads as TGTGCCAGCAGCCATACCCGGACAGGGATCGAGCAGTACTTC. This sequence encodes CASSHTRTGIEQYF.

V gene TRBV18 combines with J gene TRBJ1-1; a weak D match, TRBD1 (5 bases). The germline CDR1 and CDR2 sequences are KGHSH and LQKENI. The V end was cut by 4 bases, the J end by 8 bases, with 8 bases between. The length of the CDR3 is 11 residues. CDR3 DNA: TGTGCCAGCTCACAGGGGTTGGAAGCTTTCTTT. This sequence encodes CASSQGLEAFF.

The chain recombines TRBV19 with TRBJ2-1, with D possibly matching TRBD1 (5 bases). The CDR3 consists of 13 residues. Germline CDR1 and CDR2: LNHDA and SQIVND (reference sequence). V lost 4 bases, J lost 9 bases, and 13 bases lay in between. The CDR3: CASSTDSTAEQFF. CDR3 DNA sequence: TGTGCCAGTAGTACCGACAGCACCGCTGAGCAGTTCTTC.

The CDR3 protein is CASSAIGGGTDTQYF. As DNA, the CDR3 is TGTGCCAGCAGCGCGATCGGAGGGGGCACAGATACGCAGTATTTT. V gene TRBV5-4 combines with J gene TRBJ2-3, with a tentative D call TRBD2 (6 bases). Trimming took 4 bases from V and 1 from J, leaving 13 bases between them. The CDR3 is 15 amino acids. The germline V gene has CDR1 SGHNT and CDR2 YYREEE (reference sequence).

The chain combines TRBV27 with TRBJ1-4; TRBD1 aligns across 8 bases. Germline CDR1 MNHEY, CDR2 SMNVEV (reference sequence). V was clipped by 4 bases and J by 8 bases; unmatched bases: 6. The CDR3 spans 14 residues. The CDR3 sequence: CASSYGQGWEKLFF. CDR3 coding DNA: TGTGCCAGCAGTTACGGACAGGGCTGGGAAAAACTGTTTTTT.

The genes are TRBV25-1 and TRBJ2-1; 8 bases agree with TRBD1. V dropped 6 bases and J dropped 6; count of bases not matched to a gene: 4. Germline CDR1 reads MGHDK; CDR2 reads SYGVNS. The CDR3 has 13 residues. The CDR3 protein is CASRGTGGNEQFF. CDR3 bases: TGTGCCAGCAGAGGCACAGGGGGCAATGAGCAGTTCTTC. The full variable domain, with the rest looked up from reference TRBV25-1 and TRBJ2-1, is EADIYQTPRYLVIGTGKKITLECSQTMGHDKMYWYQQDPGMELHLIHYSYGVNSTEKGDLSSESTVSRIRTEHFPLTLESARPSHTSQYLCASRGTGGNEQFFGPGTRLTVL.

CDR3 amino acids: CASSLDRSLNSTDTQYF. The CDR3 DNA is TGTGCCAGCAGCTTAGATCGGTCACTCAACAGCACAGATACGCAGTATTTT. This sequence joins TRBV11-2 and TRBJ2-3, with D hard to call. V was shortened by 0 bases and J by 0 bases, with 13 bases between the two germline ends. The CDR3 runs to 17 residues. Germline V gene data show CDR1 as SGHAT and CDR2 as FQNNGV.

The rearrangement uses TRBV10-3 and TRBJ2-3; D is perhaps TRBD2 (6 bases). CDR1 and CDR2 from the germline V gene are ENHRY and SYGVKD. CDR3 length: 14 residues. Trimming pared 6 bases from V and 0 bases from J, leaving 10 bases between. CDR3 sequence: CAISRGDSTDTQYF. Written as DNA, the CDR3 is TGTGCCATCAGCCGCGGGGATAGCACAGATACGCAGTATTTT.

This rearrangement joins TRBV5-4 to TRBJ2-7; 7 bases fit TRBD1. The length of the CDR3 is 13 residues. The V gene end was trimmed by 4 bases and the J gene end by 5 bases; junction bases not matched to a gene: 6. From germline, CDR1 is SGHNT and CDR2 YYREEE (reference sequence). The CDR3 nucleotides are TGTGCCAGCAGCCAGACAGGGTTCCACGAGCAGTACTTC. It encodes CASSQTGFHEQYF.

A single count supports this clone. This rearrangement joins TRBV29-1 to TRBJ2-5; 9 bases agree with TRBD2. V dropped 4 bases and J dropped 7; count of bases not matched to a gene: 16. The CDR3 spans 16 residues. Germline V gene data show CDR1 as SQVTM and CDR2 as ANQGSEA. The CDR3 nucleotides are TGCAGCGTTGGACGTCGGATAGCGGGAGTCCCCGGGACCCAGTACTTC. Encoded protein: CSVGRRIAGVPGTQYF. Combining the CDR3 with reference TRBV29-1 and TRBJ2-5 gives the whole variable domain SAVISQKPSRDICQRGTSLTIQCQVDSQVTMMFWYRQQPGQSLTLIATANQGSEATYESGFVIDKFPISRPNLTFSTLTVSNMSPEDSSIYLCSVGRRIAGVPGTQYFGPGTRLLVL.

This chain uses TRBV11-1 with TRBJ2-7; the match to TRBD1 covers 7 bases. The CDR3 totals 14 residues. CDR1 and CDR2 from the germline V gene are SGHAT and FQDESV (reference sequence). V lost 4 bases and J lost 0; bases outside the gene matches: 3. CDR3 amino acids: CASSSRQGSYEQYF. The CDR3 region has the DNA TGTGCCAGCAGCTCCCGACAGGGCTCCTACGAGCAGTACTTC.

This chain links TRBV4-3 with TRBJ2-3; D is undetermined. CDR1 is LGHNA and CDR2 is YSLEER in the germline V gene. The V end was cut by 0 bases, the J end by 2 bases, with 15 bases between. This CDR3 is built from 17 residues. The CDR3 DNA follows: TGCGCCAGCAGCCAAGAAACCCTTGGCGGAAACACAGATACGCAGTATTTT. Its protein product is CASSQETLGGNTDTQYF.

The chain has TRBV6-4 and TRBJ2-1, with 8 bases matching TRBD2. With V trimmed by 4 bases and J by 0 bases, 14 bases remained unmatched. The CDR3 loop spans 19 amino acids. Germline V lookup: CDR1 MRHNA, CDR2 SNTAGT. The CDR3 region has the DNA TGTGCCAGCAGTGCGGGGCTAGCGGGCTACCCGAGCTCCTACAATGAGCAGTTCTTC. This encodes CASSAGLAGYPSSYNEQFF.

The rearrangement links TRBV27 to TRBJ2-2; tentative D call: TRBD2 (5 bases). Germline V gene sequence: CDR1 MNHEY, CDR2 SMNVEV (reference sequence). The CDR3 is 13 residues long. The V gene lost 7 bases and the J gene lost 5 bases, with 11 bases spanning the gap. CDR3 bases: TGTGCCAGCAAATACCCGGGGACCGGGGAGCTGTTTTTT. It specifies CASKYPGTGELFF.

The chain combines TRBV27 with TRBJ2-1; D perhaps matches TRBD1 (5 bases). This CDR3 comprises 13 residues. V was cut by 6 bases and J by 7 bases, with 13 bases left in between. Germline lookup yields CDR1 MNHEY and CDR2 SMNVEV (reference sequence). DNA for the CDR3: TGTGCCAGCAGCACAGCCAGGGTAAATGAGCAGTTCTTC. The encoded protein is CASSTARVNEQFF.

This clone was recorded only once. The rearrangement joins TRBV4-2 to TRBJ2-4; 12 bases line up with TRBD1. The germline CDR1 and CDR2 sequences are LGHNA and YNFKEQ. The length of the CDR3 is 18 residues. Germline trimming cut 0 bases from V and 6 bases from J; bases unmatched to any gene: 9. The CDR3 DNA reads TGTGCCAGCAGCCAAGAGGGGGACAGGGGGCTTCAGGGAAACATTCAGTACTTC. Amino acids: CASSQEGDRGLQGNIQYF.

The CDR3 DNA reads TGTGCCAGCAGTTCCCGAGCTTACAATGAGCAGTTCTTC. It translates to CASSSRAYNEQFF. The V call is TRBV27, the J call TRBJ2-1; D gene uncertain. Germline values: CDR1 MNHEY, CDR2 SMNVEV (reference sequence). V was cut by 4 bases and J by 4 bases, with 8 bases left in between. The CDR3 sequence is 13 residues long.

This clone has more than one count but fewer than ten. The CDR3 here is CASSLLGRAVEAFF. The CDR3 DNA sequence: TGTGCCAGCAGTTTACTTGGCAGGGCTGTTGAAGCTTTCTTT. The V call is TRBV28, the J call TRBJ1-1; D might be TRBD1 (5 bases). Trimming removed 2 bases at V and 7 bases at J, with 14 bases between. Looked up from germline, CDR1 is MDHEN and CDR2 is SYDVKM. This CDR3 comprises 14 residues.

This clone was seen once. V usage is TRBV4-1 and J usage is TRBJ2-7; 8 nucleotides line up with TRBD2. V lost 4 bases to trimming and J lost 0 bases; unmatched junction nucleotides: 2. The CDR3 totals 14 residues. Germline V CDR1 and CDR2: MGHRA, YSYEKL. CDR3 nucleotide sequence: TGCGCCAGCAGCCTAGCGGGGCCCTCCTACGAGCAGTACTTC. Translation: CASSLAGPSYEQYF.

This clone was found once. The chain has TRBV6-1 and TRBJ2-3; possible D gene TRBD2, 5 bases. CDR1 MNHNS and CDR2 SASEGT come from the germline V gene. V was clipped by 6 bases and J by 6 bases, with 16 bases between them. The CDR3 has 14 residues. CDR3 bases: TGTGCCAGCAGCCCCCCGGACTCCGGGGATACGCAGTATTTT. This translates into CASSPPDSGDTQYF.

The chain recombines TRBV29-1 with TRBJ1-2; a weak D match, TRBD1 (6 bases). V was pared by 1 base and J by 4 bases, with 22 bases between. This CDR3 spans 17 amino acids. CDR1 SQVTM and CDR2 ANQGSEA come from the germline V gene. Here the CDR3 DNA reads TGCAGCGTTGAAGGTGACAGGTTCGGGGAAAAAAGCTATGGCTACACCTTC. Its translation is CSVEGDRFGEKSYGYTF.

The V and J genes are TRBV11-2 and TRBJ2-5; 12 positions match TRBD1. Germline CDR1 is SGHAT and CDR2 is FQNNGV. J was trimmed by 4 bases and V by 4 bases; bases with no gene match: 4. CDR3 length equals 15 residues. The CDR3 loop reads CASSSGTGGSETQYF. CDR3 coding DNA: TGTGCCAGCAGCTCCGGGACAGGGGGCTCAGAGACCCAGTACTTC.

This clone was recorded only once. The V gene is TRBV29-1, the J gene TRBJ2-1; 7 nucleotides line up with TRBD1. V lost 3 bases, J lost 2 bases, and 4 bases stayed unmatched. This CDR3 comprises 14 residues. The germline CDR1 and CDR2 sequences are SQVTM and ANQGSEA. CDR3 bases: TGCAGCGTTGAGGGGGACAGACCCTACAATGAGCAGTTCTTC. Translation: CSVEGDRPYNEQFF.

This clone occurred a few times. CDR3 amino acids: CASSLTSGSRTGELFF. As DNA, the CDR3 is TGTGCCAGCAGCTTAACTAGCGGGAGTCGGACCGGGGAGCTGTTTTTT. The J gene is TRBJ2-2, the V gene TRBV11-2; TRBD2 matches at 11 bases. CDR3 length equals 16 residues. The germline V gene has CDR1 SGHAT and CDR2 FQNNGV. V shed 2 bases and J 5 bases; nucleotides not matched to a gene: 4.

The chain has TRBV30 and TRBJ2-7, with 7 bases fitting TRBD2. The CDR3 runs to 11 residues. J gave up 6 bases and V 2 bases, and 1 base lay outside the gene matches. The germline CDR1 and CDR2 sequences are GTSNPN and SVGIG (reference sequence). The CDR3 spells CAWSWGGEQYF. As DNA, the CDR3 is TGTGCCTGGAGTTGGGGGGGCGAGCAGTACTTC.